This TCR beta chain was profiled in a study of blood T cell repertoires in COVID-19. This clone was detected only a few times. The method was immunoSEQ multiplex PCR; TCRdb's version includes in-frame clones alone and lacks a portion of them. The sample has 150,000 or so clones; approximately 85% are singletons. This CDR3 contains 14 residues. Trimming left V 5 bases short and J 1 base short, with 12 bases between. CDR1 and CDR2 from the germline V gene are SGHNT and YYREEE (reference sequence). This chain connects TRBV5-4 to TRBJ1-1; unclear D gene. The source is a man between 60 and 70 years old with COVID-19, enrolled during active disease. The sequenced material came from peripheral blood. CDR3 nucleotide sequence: TGTGCCAGCAGTAACGACTGGAAGAACACTGAAGCTTTCTTT. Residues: CASSNDWKNTEAFF.